The entry that follows covers one T cell receptor (beta chain) sequence. No antigen is known for it. The sample comes from a study of early stage breast cancer tumors. Points from the study as a whole: Unsorted bulk genomic DNA sequencing lacked pairing and functional marker data.

Each sample had two DNA replicates, roughly 0.48 ug blood or 1.5 ug tissue. Method: immunoSEQ multiplex PCR; TCRdb's copy keeps in-frame clones and lacks some. The sample shows 35,000 to 45,000 clones, over 65% of them seen only once. J gave up 3 bases and V 1 base, and 7 bases lay outside the gene matches. This CDR3 spans 17 amino acids. Germline V lookup: CDR1 SGHRS, CDR2 YFSETQ. The receptor was isolated from a person in their sixties with breast cancer. Sequenced sample: blood. V usage is TRBV5-1 and J usage is TRBJ1-4, with 9 bases identical to TRBD1. This chain's CDR3 is CASSLRGQGASNEKLFF. As DNA, the CDR3 is TGCGCCAGCAGCTTGAGGGGACAGGGTGCCTCTAATGAAAAACTGTTTTTT.